This T cell receptor (beta chain) was identified in a study of blood T cell repertoires in COVID-19. This CDR3 comprises 17 residues. The germline V gene encodes CDR1 MDHEN and CDR2 SYDVKM. V lost 5 bases to trimming and J lost 2 bases; unmatched junction nucleotides: 13. Sequencing was performed with immunoSEQ multiplex PCR; in TCRdb, only in-frame clones are kept and a portion is missing. The table has 200,000 to 250,000 clones, 85% seen once. Sequences were obtained from PBMCs or T cells enriched from blood (not recorded which). V is TRBV28 and J is TRBJ1-1; 8 nucleotides line up with TRBD1. The source is a man aged 35 to 55 who had recovered from COVID-19. The CDR3 nucleotides read TGTGCCAGCAGTCCAATATCTAAGACAGGGGTAAACACTGAAGCTTTCTTT. It is translated as CASSPISKTGVNTEAFF.